This paragraph covers one T cell receptor beta chain sequence. Per germline, CDR1 MGHRA and CDR2 YSYEKL. The CDR3 totals 15 residues. Between the trimmed V and J ends, which lost 1 base and 5 bases, there was a span of 14 bases. This record belongs to a study of blood T cells in healthy people across ages. Study information: About one barcoded beta molecule per two T cells was captured by template switching.

Combining a sample-barcoded 5' primer with a J-beta primer mix, a second PCR ran for about 7 to 12 cycles. Researchers report that a template-switch adaptor with 12 random nucleotides tagged each cDNA molecule. TCRdb redid the calling of the 5' RACE reads with MiXCR, one entry per CDR3 protein. This table holds about 940,000 distinct CDR3 sequences, under 50% found once. The J gene is TRBJ2-5, the V gene TRBV4-1; the D gene is possibly TRBD2 (6 bases). What was sequenced was blood. The TCR sequence derives from a man aged 30-40 years in good health. CDR3 DNA sequence: TGCGCCAGCAGCCAAGGGGTAGGTCGGGAGGAGACCCAGTACTTC. Protein sequence: CASSQGVGREETQYF.